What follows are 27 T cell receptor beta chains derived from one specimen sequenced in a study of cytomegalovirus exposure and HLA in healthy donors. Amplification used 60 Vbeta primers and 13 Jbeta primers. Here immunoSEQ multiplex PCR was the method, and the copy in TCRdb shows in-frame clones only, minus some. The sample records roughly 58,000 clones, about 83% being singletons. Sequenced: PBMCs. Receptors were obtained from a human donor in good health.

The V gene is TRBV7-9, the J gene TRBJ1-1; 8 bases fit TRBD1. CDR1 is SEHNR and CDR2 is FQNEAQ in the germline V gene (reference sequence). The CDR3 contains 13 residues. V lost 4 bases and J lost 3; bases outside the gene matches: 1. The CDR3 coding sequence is TGTGCCAGCAGCTCACAGGGGGACACTGAAGCTTTCTTT. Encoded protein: CASSSQGDTEAFF.

CDR3 nucleotides: TGTGCCAGCAGCGTGAGCGGGGCGTATTACAATGAGCAGTTCTTC. It encodes CASSVSGAYYNEQFF. The chain is built from TRBV9 and TRBJ2-1; 7 nucleotides agree with TRBD2. Looked up from germline, CDR1 is SGDLS and CDR2 is YYNGEE. Trimming cost V 2 bases and J 4 bases; bases outside gene matches: 6. The CDR3 is 15 residues long.

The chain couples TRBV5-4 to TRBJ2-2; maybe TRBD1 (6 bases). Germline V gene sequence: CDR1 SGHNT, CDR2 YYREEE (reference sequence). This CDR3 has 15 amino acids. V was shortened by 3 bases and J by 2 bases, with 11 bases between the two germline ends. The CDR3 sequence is CASSWGTLNTGELFF. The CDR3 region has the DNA TGTGCCAGCAGCTGGGGGACATTAAACACCGGGGAGCTGTTTTTT.

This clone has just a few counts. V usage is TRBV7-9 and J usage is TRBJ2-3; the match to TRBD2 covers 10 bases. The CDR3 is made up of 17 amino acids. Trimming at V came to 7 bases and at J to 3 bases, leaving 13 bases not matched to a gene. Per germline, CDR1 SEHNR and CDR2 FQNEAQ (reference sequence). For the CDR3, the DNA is TGTGCCAGCAAAACCCCAAGCGGGGGGGATTTTACAGATACGCAGTATTTT. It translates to CASKTPSGGDFTDTQYF.

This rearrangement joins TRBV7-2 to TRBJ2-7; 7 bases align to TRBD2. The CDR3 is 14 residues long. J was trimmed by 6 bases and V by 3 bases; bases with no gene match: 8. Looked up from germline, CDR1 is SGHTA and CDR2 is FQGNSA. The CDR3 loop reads CASSFGGGRREQYF. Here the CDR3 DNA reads TGTGCCAGCAGCTTCGGGGGAGGGCGCCGCGAGCAGTACTTC. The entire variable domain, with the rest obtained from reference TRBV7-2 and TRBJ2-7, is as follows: GAGVSQSPSNKVTEKGKDVELRCDPISGHTALYWYRQSLGQGLEFLIYFQGNSAPDKSGLPSDRFSAERTGGSVSTLTIQRTQQEDSAVYLCASSFGGGRREQYFGPGTRLTVT.

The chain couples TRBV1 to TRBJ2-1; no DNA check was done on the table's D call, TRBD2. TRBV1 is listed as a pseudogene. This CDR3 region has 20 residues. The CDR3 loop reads CTSTARSMCSGRATYNEQFF. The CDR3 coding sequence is TGCACCAGCACCGCCCGGAGTATGTGTAGCGGGAGGGCCACCTACAATGAGCAGTTCTTC.

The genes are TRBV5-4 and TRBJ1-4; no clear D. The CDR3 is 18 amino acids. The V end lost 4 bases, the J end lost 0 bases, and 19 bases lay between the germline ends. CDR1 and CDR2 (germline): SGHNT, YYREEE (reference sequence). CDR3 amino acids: CASSRGGLSHATNEKLFF. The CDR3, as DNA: TGTGCCAGCAGCCGGGGAGGACTTTCTCATGCAACTAATGAAAAACTGTTTTTT.

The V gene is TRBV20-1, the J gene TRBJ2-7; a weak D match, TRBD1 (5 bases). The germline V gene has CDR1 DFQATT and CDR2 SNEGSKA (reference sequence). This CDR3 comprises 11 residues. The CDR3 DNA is TGCAGACCGCAGGGAAGCCACGAGCAGTACTTC. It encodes CRPQGSHEQYF.

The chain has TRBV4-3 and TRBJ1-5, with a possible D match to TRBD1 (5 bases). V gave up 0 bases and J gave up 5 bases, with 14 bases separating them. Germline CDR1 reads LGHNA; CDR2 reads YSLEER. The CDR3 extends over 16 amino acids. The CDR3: CASSQDRAKGDQPQHF. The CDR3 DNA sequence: TGCGCCAGCAGCCAAGATAGGGCCAAAGGGGATCAGCCCCAGCATTTT.

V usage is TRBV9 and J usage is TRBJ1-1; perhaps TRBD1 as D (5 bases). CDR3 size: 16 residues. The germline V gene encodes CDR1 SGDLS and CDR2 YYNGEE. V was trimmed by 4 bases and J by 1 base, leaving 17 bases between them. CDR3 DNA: TGTGCCAGCAGCCCCCAGGAGGGGAGGACGAACACTGAAGCTTTCTTT. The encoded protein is CASSPQEGRTNTEAFF.

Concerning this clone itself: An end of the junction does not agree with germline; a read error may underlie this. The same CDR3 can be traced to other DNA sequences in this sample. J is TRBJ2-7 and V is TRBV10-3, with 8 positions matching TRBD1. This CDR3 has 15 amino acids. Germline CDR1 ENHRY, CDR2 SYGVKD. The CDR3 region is CAISDVRQGAYEQYF. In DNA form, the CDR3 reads TGCGCCATCAGTGACGTCCGCCAGGGGGCATACGAGCAGTACTTC.

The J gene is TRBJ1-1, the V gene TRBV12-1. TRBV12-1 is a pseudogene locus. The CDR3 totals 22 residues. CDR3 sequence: CASSFVGESQLRTHYERVEAFF. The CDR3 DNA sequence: TGTGCCAGCAGCTTTGTTGGTGAGTCGCAGCTTCGGACCCACTATGAGAGGGTTGAAGCTTTCTTT.

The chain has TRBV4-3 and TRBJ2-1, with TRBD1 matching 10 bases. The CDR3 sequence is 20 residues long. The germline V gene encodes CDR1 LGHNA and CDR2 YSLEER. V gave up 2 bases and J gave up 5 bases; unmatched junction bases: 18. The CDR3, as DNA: TGCGCCAGCAGCCAAACCGGGACAGGGGTTTCCTTTTCCCAAAACAATGAGCAGTTCTTC. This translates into CASSQTGTGVSFSQNNEQFF.

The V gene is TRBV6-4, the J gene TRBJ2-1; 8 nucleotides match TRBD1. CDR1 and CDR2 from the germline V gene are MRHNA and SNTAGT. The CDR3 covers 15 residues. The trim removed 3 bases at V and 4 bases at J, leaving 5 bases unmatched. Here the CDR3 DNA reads TGTGCCAGCAGTGAAGAACAGGGGGGTTACAATGAGCAGTTCTTC. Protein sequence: CASSEEQGGYNEQFF.

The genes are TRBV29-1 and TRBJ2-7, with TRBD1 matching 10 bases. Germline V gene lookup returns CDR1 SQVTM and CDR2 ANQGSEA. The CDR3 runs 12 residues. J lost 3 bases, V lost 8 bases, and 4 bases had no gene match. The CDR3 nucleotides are TGCAGCTACGGGACAGGGGACTACGAGCAGTACTTC. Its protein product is CSYGTGDYEQYF.

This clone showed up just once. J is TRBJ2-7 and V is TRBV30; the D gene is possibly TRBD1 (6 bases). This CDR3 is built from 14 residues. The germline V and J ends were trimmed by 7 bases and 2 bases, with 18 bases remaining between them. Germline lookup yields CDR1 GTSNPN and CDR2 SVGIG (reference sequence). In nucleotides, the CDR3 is TGTGCCTCCAGTAGGTCAGGGGTAGCCTACGAGCAGTACTTC. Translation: CASSRSGVAYEQYF. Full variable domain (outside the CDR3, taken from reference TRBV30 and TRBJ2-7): SQTIHQWPATLVQPVGSPLSLECTVEGTSNPNLYWYRQAAGRGLQLLFYSVGIGQISSEVPQNLSASRPQDRQFILSSKKLLLSDSGFYLCASSRSGVAYEQYFGPGTRLTVT.

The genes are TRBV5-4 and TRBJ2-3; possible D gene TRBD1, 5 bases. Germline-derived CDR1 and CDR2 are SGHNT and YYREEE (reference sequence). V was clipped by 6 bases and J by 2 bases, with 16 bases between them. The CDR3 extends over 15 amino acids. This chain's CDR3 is CASKSGGANTDTQYF. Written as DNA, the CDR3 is TGTGCCAGCAAATCTGGTGGGGCAAACACAGATACGCAGTATTTT.

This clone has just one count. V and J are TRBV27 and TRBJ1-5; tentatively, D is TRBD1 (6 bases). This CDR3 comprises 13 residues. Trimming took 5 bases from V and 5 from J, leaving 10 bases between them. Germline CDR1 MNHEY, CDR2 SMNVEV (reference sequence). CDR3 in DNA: TGTGCCAGCAGTATCCGACAGGATCAGCCCCAGCATTTT. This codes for CASSIRQDQPQHF.

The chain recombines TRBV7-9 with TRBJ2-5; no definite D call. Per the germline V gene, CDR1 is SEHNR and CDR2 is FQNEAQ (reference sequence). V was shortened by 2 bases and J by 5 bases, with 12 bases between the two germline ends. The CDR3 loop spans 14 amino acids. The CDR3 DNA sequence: TGTGCCAGCAGCTTAACCTCCGGTGCCGAGACCCAGTACTTC. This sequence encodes CASSLTSGAETQYF.

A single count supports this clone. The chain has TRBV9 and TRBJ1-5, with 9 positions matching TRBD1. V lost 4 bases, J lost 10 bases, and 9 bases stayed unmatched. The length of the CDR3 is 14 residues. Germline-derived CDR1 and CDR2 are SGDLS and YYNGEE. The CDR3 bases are TGTGCCAGCAGCCACGGGACAGGGTTGCAACCCCAGCATTTT. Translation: CASSHGTGLQPQHF.

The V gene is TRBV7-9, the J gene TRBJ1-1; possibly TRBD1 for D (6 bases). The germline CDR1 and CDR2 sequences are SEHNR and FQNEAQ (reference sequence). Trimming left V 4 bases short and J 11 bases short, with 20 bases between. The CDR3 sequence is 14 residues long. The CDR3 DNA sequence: TGTGCCAGCAGCTACCGGACAGATCAGAAGAGCGCTTTCTTT. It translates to CASSYRTDQKSAFF.

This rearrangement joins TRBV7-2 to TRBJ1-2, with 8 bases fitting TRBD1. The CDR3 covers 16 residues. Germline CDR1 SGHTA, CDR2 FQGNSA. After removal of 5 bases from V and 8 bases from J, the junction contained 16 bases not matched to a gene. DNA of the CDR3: TGTGCCAGCAGCCAAGATCATACCCAGGGGGCCGGGGGCTACACCTTC. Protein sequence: CASSQDHTQGAGGYTF.

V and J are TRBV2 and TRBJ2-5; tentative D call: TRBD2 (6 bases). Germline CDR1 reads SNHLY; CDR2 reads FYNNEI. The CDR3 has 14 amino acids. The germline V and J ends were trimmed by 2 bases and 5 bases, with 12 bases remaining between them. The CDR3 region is CASSEYGSGETQYF. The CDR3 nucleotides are TGTGCCAGCAGTGAATACGGGAGCGGGGAGACCCAGTACTTC. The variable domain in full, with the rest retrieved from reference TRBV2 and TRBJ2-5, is EPEVTQTPSHQVTQMGQEVILRCVPISNHLYFYWYRQILGQKVEFLVSFYNNEISEKSEIFDDQFSVERPDGSNFTLKIRSTKLEDSAMYFCASSEYGSGETQYFGPGTRLLVL.

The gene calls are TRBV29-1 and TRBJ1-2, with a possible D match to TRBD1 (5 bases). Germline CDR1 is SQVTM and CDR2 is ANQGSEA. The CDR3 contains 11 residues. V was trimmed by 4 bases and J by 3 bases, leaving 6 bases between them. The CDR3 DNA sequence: TGCAGCGTTGGGACACACTATGGCTACACCTTC. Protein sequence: CSVGTHYGYTF.

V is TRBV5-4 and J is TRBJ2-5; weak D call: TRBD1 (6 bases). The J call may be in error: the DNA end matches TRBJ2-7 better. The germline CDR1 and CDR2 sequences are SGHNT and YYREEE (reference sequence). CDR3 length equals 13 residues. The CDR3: CASSKDSSYEQYF. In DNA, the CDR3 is TGTGCCAGCAGCAAGGACAGTTCCTACGAGCAGTACTTC.

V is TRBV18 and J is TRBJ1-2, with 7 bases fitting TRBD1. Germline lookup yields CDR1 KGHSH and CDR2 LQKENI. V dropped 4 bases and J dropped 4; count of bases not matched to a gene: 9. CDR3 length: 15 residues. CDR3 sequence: CASSLVWGDSYGYTF. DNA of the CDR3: TGTGCCAGCTCACTTGTGTGGGGGGACAGCTATGGCTACACCTTC.

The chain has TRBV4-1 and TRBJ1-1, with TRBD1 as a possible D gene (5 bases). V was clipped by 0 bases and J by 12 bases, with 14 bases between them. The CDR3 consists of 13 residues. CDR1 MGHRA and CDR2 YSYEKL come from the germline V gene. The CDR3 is CASSQEGRERPFF. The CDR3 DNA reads TGCGCCAGCAGCCAAGAGGGGCGGGAAAGGCCTTTCTTT.